This T cell receptor beta chain was obtained from a study of vaccination and CD4 T cells after COVID-19. The length of the CDR3 is 13 residues. Trimming cost V 7 bases and J 10 bases; bases outside gene matches: 15. Germline lookup yields CDR1 SQVTM and CDR2 ANQGSEA. The Oncomine TCR Beta short-read assay sequenced DNA from cultured CD4+ T cells. TCRdb reanalysed the PCR reads using MiXCR and keeps one entry per CDR3 protein. The sample has 1,000 or so distinct CDR3 sequences; roughly 17% are singletons. Regarding this clonotype: Its antigen is undetermined.

The treatment denotes: roughly 11-day PBMC culture with coronavirus spike peptide pools or control peptides (ViraFEST assay). During the years 2011-2018, before the COVID-19 pandemic, the unexposed donor's CD4+ T cells were collected. Material: CD4+ T cells from blood, cultured in vitro. The chain is built from TRBV29-1 and TRBJ1-1; 7 bases match TRBD1. The clonotype was recovered from a human donor in good health. The CDR3 DNA is TGCAGCGCCCGGACTCAACACAGGGGAGGAGCTTTCTTT. It codes for CSARTQHRGGAFF.